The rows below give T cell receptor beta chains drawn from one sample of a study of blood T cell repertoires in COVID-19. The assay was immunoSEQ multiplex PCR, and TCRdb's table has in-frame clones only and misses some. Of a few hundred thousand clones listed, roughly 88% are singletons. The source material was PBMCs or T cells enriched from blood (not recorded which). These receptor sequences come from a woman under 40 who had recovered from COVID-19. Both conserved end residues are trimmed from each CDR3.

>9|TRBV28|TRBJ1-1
ASRIYEEAF
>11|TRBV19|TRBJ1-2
ASSMRQGREFT
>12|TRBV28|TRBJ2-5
ASSLGLAQETQY
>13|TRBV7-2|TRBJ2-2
ASSLTWGDTGELF
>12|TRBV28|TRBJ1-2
ASTPETDNYGYT
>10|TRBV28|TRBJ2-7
ASSHNSYEQY
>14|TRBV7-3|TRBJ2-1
ASSRGTEGQYNEQF
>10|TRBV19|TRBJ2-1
ASSIHFNEQF
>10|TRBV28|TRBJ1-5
ASNLQGRPQH
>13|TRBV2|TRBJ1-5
ASRRGQGNNQPQH
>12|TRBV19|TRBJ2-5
ASSMVWGRETQY
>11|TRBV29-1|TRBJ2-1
SGLAGGGNEQF
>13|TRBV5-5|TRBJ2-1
ASSLEGRAYNEQF
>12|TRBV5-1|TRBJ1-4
ASSGARSDEKLF
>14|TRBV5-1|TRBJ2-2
ASSLAEGLNTGELF
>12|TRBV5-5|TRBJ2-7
ASSLGTGYYEQY
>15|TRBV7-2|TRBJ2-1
ASSFMEVAGGYNEQF
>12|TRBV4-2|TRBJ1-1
ASSQGVQGWEAF
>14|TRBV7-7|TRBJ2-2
ASSLSGTSVPGELF
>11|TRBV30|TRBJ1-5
AWSVDRGQPQH
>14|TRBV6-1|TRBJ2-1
ASSGQVGSLDNEQF
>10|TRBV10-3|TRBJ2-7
AIGARTYEQY
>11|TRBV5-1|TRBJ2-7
ANGRDRPNEQY
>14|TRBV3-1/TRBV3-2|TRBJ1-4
ASSLSNSLRDEKLF
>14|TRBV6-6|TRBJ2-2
ASSYPHGGGTGELF
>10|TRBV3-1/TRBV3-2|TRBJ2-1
ASSQTYNEQF
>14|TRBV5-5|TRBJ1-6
ASSLFEGTGESPLH
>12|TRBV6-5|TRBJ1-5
ASRDDILNQPQH
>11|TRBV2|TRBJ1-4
ASKWEANEKLF
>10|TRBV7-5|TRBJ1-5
ARSRGGEPQH
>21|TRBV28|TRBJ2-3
ASRRYGTRGTSGRAYGTDTQY
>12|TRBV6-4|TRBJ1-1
ASSDSPGSTEAF
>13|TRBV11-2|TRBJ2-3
ASSLEGGVVDTQY
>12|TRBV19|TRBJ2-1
ASKLAGVYNEQF
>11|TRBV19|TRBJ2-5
ASSPGRKETQY
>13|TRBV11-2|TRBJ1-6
ASSATTAHNSPLH
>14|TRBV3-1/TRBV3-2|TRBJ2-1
ASDPSGTSGNHEQF
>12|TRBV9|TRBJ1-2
ASSVAGSLDGYT
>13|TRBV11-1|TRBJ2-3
ASSSTGVGTDTQY
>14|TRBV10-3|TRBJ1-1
AISGVLLDKNTEAF
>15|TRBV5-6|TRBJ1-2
ASSLMGGTVTNYGYT
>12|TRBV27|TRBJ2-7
ASSSPEGIYEQY
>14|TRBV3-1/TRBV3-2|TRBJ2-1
ASSQDRLAGRNEQF
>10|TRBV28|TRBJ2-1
AISPAGNEQF
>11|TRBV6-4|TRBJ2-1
ASSDSTSNEQF
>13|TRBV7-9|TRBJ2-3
ASSSRTGYTDTQY
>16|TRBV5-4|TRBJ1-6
ASSLFFVAGRYNSPLH